This TCR beta chain emerged from a study of cytomegalovirus exposure and HLA in healthy donors (dated by TCRdb to about 2017). About the study as a whole: An earlier analysis of some 600 of the donors reported around 280 Gb of sequence data and 117 million unique TCR beta sequences obtained from about 180 million T cells. To study patterns of TCR occurrence, a later analysis re-analyzed previously published TCR beta repertoires from 700 or so donors and added high-resolution HLA genotyping. To predict cytomegalovirus infection status, the study brought together high-throughput TCR immunosequencing, statistical association of individual TCRs with disease status, and machine learning. A later genetic analysis used genome-wide SNP genotypes for about three fifths of the 666 donors, treating that subset as a discovery cohort. Several DR-DQ haplotypes were treated as single units for association and clustering because of strong linkage in the cohort. All discovery cohort repertoires had been generated using a single sequencing platform. Besides the first cohort of roughly 640 subjects, a separate validation cohort made up of roughly 130 different subjects was used. Alongside the repertoire data, information on donor age, sex, ethnicity and CMV serostatus was compiled. In the later analysis, no new phenotypic data were used to find candidate immune exposures; instead, reliance was placed on TCR beta sequences and their occurrence across donors. The study aimed to test whether cataloging public T cell receptors could reveal signatures of past pathogen exposure. The T cell repertoires of some 670 subjects were profiled by immunosequencing and related to cytomegalovirus serostatus. An earlier analysis of approximately 640 of the donors applied high-throughput TCR beta sequencing to assess whether each TCR beta V gene segment acted as functional or pseudogenic. An early release covering approximately 600 HLA-typed donors comprised 300 to 350 gigabases of sequencing data and about 90 million unique TCR sequences. The genetic ancestry cluster associated with self-reported Caucasian donors included 81% of the 300 to 450 genotyped donors. The number of donors typed differed by locus, with roughly 629-640 for A, B, C, DRB1 and DQB1, roughly 520 for DQA1, over 600 for DPA1, and approximately 470 for DPB1. HLA typing included class I and class II loci at four-digit resolution. Among 350 to 400 genotyped donors of the cohort, an average of about 240,000 unique TCR beta nucleotide sequences were sequenced per donor, approximately 20% of them non-productive. Overall results and qualifications from the work: A further reported finding was that TCR beta sequences accurately predicted the HLA-A and HLA-B alleles for most subjects in the first cohort. Compared with the approximately 600-donor mean, donors in an Asian-associated ancestry cluster had fewer N-insertions in productive TCRs, according to a later genetic analysis. According to a later analysis, TCR association rates differed among HLA loci, with DRB1 alleles showing the most associated TCRs and HLA-C alleles showing the fewest. Because HLA typing was missing for some donors at each locus, association tests included only the typed subset. In the study, 150 to 200 TCR beta chains were listed as associated with cytomegalovirus. In a later analysis, HLA-associated TCR beta chains were found to be more clonally expanded and to have lower generation probabilities than equally common non-associated chains. The presence/absence analyses assumed that sequencing depth was roughly uniform across donors, and that assumption may not be true. In a later analysis, several top co-occurrence clusters were reported to appear linked to parvovirus B19, influenza, CMV and Epstein-Barr virus. Most TCR sequences were seen in very few donors, while some public TCRs were found in many individuals. Linkage disequilibrium might explain the correlated functional status among segregating V segments, but an unknown experimental factor could not be excluded. In vitro tests confirmed that a few of the cytomegalovirus-associated TCR beta chains recognize cytomegalovirus antigens. Specific HLA alleles were associated with 15,000 to 20,000 TCR beta sequences at a false discovery rate of 0.05 in a later analysis. Some IMGT-functional V segments, including TRBV6-2 and TRBV6-3, could not be distinguished by the 87-base-pair reads and were therefore excluded. Only TCR beta chains were sequenced in this cohort, and the absence of alpha or paired-chain data limited detectable features. Cytomegalovirus status was reported to be diagnosed by the classifier with high specificity and sensitivity in both the original and validation cohorts. It was suggested by the authors that the approach could potentially be generalized to other disease states and immunological phenotypes. An association between a missense DCLRE1C variant and V-gene and J-gene trimming of TCR beta chains was found in a later genetic analysis and replicated in an independent cohort. Strong co-occurrence of HLA alleles, especially DR and DQ, made assigning TCR associations to individual alleles difficult. The earlier analysis of fewer than 750 of the donors excluded 15 to 20 rarely observed V segments, including chromosome 9 orphons, because counts were too low. A cluster of highly shared sequence variants was judged likely to be a technical artifact of the sequencing pipeline. According to a later analysis, most CMV-associated TCR beta chains appeared to be HLA-restricted, and the HLA associations seemed to be driven largely by CMV exposure. For the cohort, immune exposure information was limited to CMV serostatus. In an earlier analysis of approximately 600 of the donors, most TCR beta V segments were observed in productive rearrangements about 90% or about 30% of the time, broadly matching IMGT annotations.

The protocol used for the library was the immunoSEQ multiplex PCR assay. A mixture of 60 forward primers for TCR Vbeta segments and 13 reverse primers for TCR Jbeta segments was used in the multiplex PCR. A multiplex PCR assay on genomic DNA amplified the CDR3 region of rearranged TCR beta genes. The amplified TCR beta libraries were sequenced on the Illumina HiSeq System as 87-base-pair reads. Regarding the original processing steps: Across the roughly 670 repertoires, a later analysis counted around 80 million unique TCR beta chains, about 10 million of which were shared by at least two donors. Raw reads were error-corrected and collapsed into unique sequences with a nearest-neighbor algorithm that merged closely related sequences to remove PCR and sequencing errors. V, D and J gene segments were assigned by aligning CDR3 sequences to IMGT reference sequences. Each retained sequence needed at least a six-nucleotide match to both a V gene segment and a J gene segment. A rearrangement counted as productive if the CDR3 had no stop codons and remained in frame with V and J, and every other rearrangement counted as non-productive. CDR3 was defined according to IMGT convention as the region running from the second conserved V-encoded cysteine to the conserved J-encoded phenylalanine. The earlier analysis of about 560 of the donors excluded any sequence lacking an unambiguous match to a single V gene segment. An earlier analysis of fewer than 650 of the donors classified V segments as functional when productive rearrangements were above 56.7% and as segregating when the standard deviation between donors was above 5%. To diagnose cytomegalovirus status from the catalog of TCR beta chain sequences, a statistical classification framework was built. In a later analysis, V and J genes were assigned by comparing TCR nucleotide sequences against IMGT/GENE-DB human TR gene sequences. In a later analysis, CDR3 sequences and most-parsimonious VDJ recombination scenarios were assigned using the TCRdist pipeline. A later analysis defined each TCR beta chain by its CDR3 amino acid sequence plus V-gene family, and excluded reads lacking a unique V-gene family. To address suspected cross-contamination and a sequencing artifact, a later analysis removed several hundred highly shared, low-generation-probability nucleotide sequences. A later analysis calculated a clonal expansion index for each public chain from normalized within-repertoire ranks of inferred template counts. In a later analysis, generation probabilities were computed using a VDJ recombination model fitted to out-of-frame rearrangements, and the results were checked against IGoR. A later analysis scored TCR-TCR, TCR-HLA and TCR-CMV co-occurrence with hypergeometric tests, applying a repertoire-size bias correction to TCR pairs. To estimate false discovery rates, a later analysis permuted the HLA or CMV assignments 20 times. In a later analysis, co-occurring TCRs were grouped using DBSCAN, with TCRdist sequence similarity added in when clustering inside HLA-allele-positive subsets. Repertoires with fewer than 30,000 or more than 120,000 public chains, plus five repertoires with anomalous nucleotide sharing, were excluded from co-occurrence clustering. TCRdb's version of the immuneACCESS table is confined to in-frame rearrangements and falls short of the full clone set. An unresolved V gene accounts for under half of the shortfall where checked; the remainder is of unknown origin. D and trimming were read from the DNA, whereas the V and J calls and clone size are those reported in that table. The sample table lists about 82,000 clones, 65% to 85% of them with a count of one. The top ten hold 3.3% of the sample.

The cohort was made up of roughly 670 healthy bone marrow donors. At the time of sampling, every cohort member was nominally healthy, though immune exposures that went unrecorded were likely present. The donor was CMV seronegative and was included in the group of several hundred seronegative cohort members. Each donor provided a peripheral blood sample, and peripheral blood mononuclear cells were used for TCR beta sequencing. Genomic DNA was extracted from the blood cell samples with the Qiagen DNeasy Blood Extraction Kit. Measured from the cysteine to the phenylalanine, the CDR3 is 16 residues long. Of all the DNA, just the CDR3 is kept, 48 bases in frame from base 1. From a lookup of the germline V gene (reference sequence), CDR1 and CDR2 are SEHNR and FQNEAQ. A remark on this clone: Its antigen remains unidentified. No quality values exist for individual bases; no much larger clone is one base distant.

The receptor was derived from a man in his fifties or sixties in good health and CMV-seronegative. The chain is made from TRBV7-9 and TRBJ1-2; tentative D gene TRBD1, with 6 bases matching. Sequencing used PBMCs. The CDR3 region reads CSTAPNAGGSSGGYTF. The nucleotide sequence reads TGTTCCACTGCCCCTAATGCGGGGGGCTCTTCGGGTGGCTACACCTTC.